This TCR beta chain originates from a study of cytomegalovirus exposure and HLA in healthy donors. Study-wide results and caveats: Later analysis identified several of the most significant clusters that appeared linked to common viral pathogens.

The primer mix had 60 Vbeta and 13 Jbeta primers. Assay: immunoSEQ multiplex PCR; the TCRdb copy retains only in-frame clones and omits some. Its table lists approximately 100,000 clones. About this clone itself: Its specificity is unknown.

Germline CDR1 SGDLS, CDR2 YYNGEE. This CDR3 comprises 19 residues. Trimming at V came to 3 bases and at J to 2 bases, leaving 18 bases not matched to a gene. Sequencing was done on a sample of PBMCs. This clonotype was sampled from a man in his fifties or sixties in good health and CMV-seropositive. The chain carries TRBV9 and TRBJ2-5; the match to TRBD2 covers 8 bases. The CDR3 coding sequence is TGTGCCAGCAGCGACGGGGCCCTGGGGTTTATAGCGGGACAAGAGACCCAGTACTTC. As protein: CASSDGALGFIAGQETQYF.